The rows below give T cell receptor beta chains drawn from one sample of a study of T-cell memory formation after mild COVID-19. TCRdb re-analysed the 5' RACE reads in MiXCR, keeping a single row per CDR3 protein. The table lists about 140,000 distinct CDR3 sequences, about 14% of them singletons. Sequenced: PBMCs or a T cell subset sorted from them (not recorded which). The origin of the receptors is an adult woman who had mild COVID-19 (a few samples of this study predate the infection). Cell type and time point are not known. Each CDR3 is given with its conserved first and last residue. D genes are given only for firm matches. The size field is filled for only some rows; it gives once, few, many or a size class.

TRBJ2-7	TRBV14	many	14	.	CASSQDRRGYEQYF	TGTGCCAGCAGCCAAGACCGGCGGGGCTACGAGCAGTACTTC
TRBJ1-1	TRBV6-2/TRBV6-3	.	14	.	CASRSAGGNTEAFF	TGTGCCAGCCGAAGCGCAGGAGGGAACACTGAAGCTTTCTTT
TRBJ2-5	TRBV5-1	few	16	.	CASRVPGLQHQETQYF	TGCGCCAGCAGAGTTCCGGGACTCCAACACCAAGAGACCCAGTACTTC
TRBJ2-3	TRBV2	.	17	TRBD2	CASSETLAGGTTDTQYF	TGTGCCAGCAGTGAAACTCTAGCGGGAGGCACCACAGATACGCAGTATTTT
TRBJ1-2	TRBV19	.	13	.	CASRGQINYGYTF	TGTGCCAGTAGAGGACAGATTAACTATGGCTACACCTTC
TRBJ1-5	TRBV29-1	many	13	.	CSVAENSNQPQHF	TGCAGCGTTGCGGAGAATAGCAATCAGCCCCAGCATTTT
TRBJ2-2	TRBV5-4	few	14	.	CASSLDWNTGELFF	TGTGCCAGCAGCTTGGACTGGAACACCGGGGAGCTGTTTTTT
TRBJ2-7	TRBV7-6	few	16	.	CASSSSEEAHRGEQYF	TGTGCCAGCAGCTCCTCTGAGGAGGCGCACCGGGGGGAGCAGTACTTC
TRBJ2-7	TRBV4-1	.	15	.	CASSQTDITAYEQYF	TGCGCCAGCAGCCAGACCGACATAACAGCCTACGAGCAGTACTTC
TRBJ1-2	TRBV5-5	few	15	.	CASSAWGGEGNGYTF	TGTGCCAGCAGCGCCTGGGGGGGTGAAGGAAATGGCTACACCTTC
TRBJ1-1	TRBV14	few	12	.	CASRDWGTEAFF	TGTGCCAGCAGGGACTGGGGGACTGAAGCTTTCTTT
TRBJ1-1	TRBV29-1	.	11	.	CSVDQNTEAFF	TGCAGCGTTGATCAAAACACTGAAGCTTTCTTT
TRBJ2-3	TRBV20-1	many	13	TRBD1	CSATGGSTDTQYF	TGCAGTGCCACAGGGGGCAGCACAGATACGCAGTATTTT
TRBJ2-2	TRBV6-2/TRBV6-3	.	14	.	CASSYFGQSGELFF	TGTGCCAGCAGTTACTTCGGACAGTCCGGGGAGCTGTTTTTT
TRBJ2-1	TRBV12-3/TRBV12-4	few	16	TRBD2	CASSPGVAGNYNEQFF	TGTGCCAGCAGTCCAGGGGTAGCGGGAAACTACAATGAGCAGTTCTTC
TRBJ2-7	TRBV6-6	few	15	TRBD2	CASRGSSGPSYEQYF	TGTGCCAGCAGGGGTTCTAGCGGGCCCTCCTACGAGCAGTACTTC
TRBJ2-2	TRBV6-5	few	19	TRBD2	CASSYSGTSGGVKAGELFF	TGTGCCAGCAGTTACTCCGGGACTAGCGGGGGGGTTAAAGCCGGGGAGCTGTTTTTT